The present T cell receptor (beta chain) was sequenced within a study of OX40 agonist ivuxolimab in advanced cancers. As for the study in general: With a range of about 20 to 79, age averaged roughly 60 years, and 75% to 90% were male.

Assay: immunoSEQ multiplex PCR; the TCRdb copy retains only in-frame clones and omits some. This table has over 20,000 clones, approximately 85% appearing once. V trimming: 3 bases; J trimming: 10 bases; junction bases outside the gene matches: 6. From germline, CDR1 is SGDLS and CDR2 YYNGEE. The CDR3 spans 14 residues. The clonotype originates from an adult with an advanced solid tumor such as melanoma, head and neck, liver or kidney cancer. Sequencing was performed on CD4+ or CD8+ T cells sorted from blood, taken in a trial of the OX40 agonist ivuxolimab. The chain combines TRBV9 with TRBJ1-6; 8 bases line up with TRBD1. The CDR3 is CASSDGQGGSPLHF. The CDR3 DNA reads as TGTGCCAGCAGCGACGGACAGGGCGGGTCACCCCTCCACTTT.